One and the same sample provided the 18 T cell receptor beta chains below, sequenced in a study of T cells in Graves' hyperthyroidism and ophthalmopathy. RNA transcripts were the template for amplifying TCR beta CDR3 regions. The HTBI primer set was used in a first-round RT-PCR of the TCR CDR3. MiXCR was run by TCRdb on the multiplex PCR reads, yielding one entry per CDR3 protein. Altogether around 400,000 distinct CDR3 sequences are present, 25% being singletons, with the ten largest covering around 79%. The specimen sequenced was blood. These receptors all come from a man aged 45 to 65 with Graves' hyperthyroidism.

In the case of this clonotype: This may arise from a read error, as a much more abundant clone is one base away. The V and J genes are TRBV28 and TRBJ1-1; D remains ambiguous. V lost 6 bases and J 3 bases, leaving 8 bases between the germline ends. The CDR3 length is 12 residues. Germline V lookup: CDR1 MDHEN, CDR2 SYDVKM. CDR3 sequence reads: CASSPCDTEAFF. As DNA, the CDR3 is TGTGCCAGCAGCCCGTGCGACACTGAAGCTTTCTTT.

This clonotype showed up just a few times. CDR3 sequence reads: CASSFTGFNTEAFF. Written as DNA, the CDR3 is TGTGCCAGCAGTTTTACAGGGTTTAACACTGAAGCTTTCTTT. This chain connects TRBV27 to TRBJ1-1, with a weak D call TRBD1 (6 bases). Trimming removed 3 bases at V and 2 bases at J, with 10 bases between. This CDR3 has 14 amino acids. CDR1 MNHEY and CDR2 SMNVEV come from the germline V gene (reference sequence).

The rearrangement uses TRBV5-1 and TRBJ1-2; a weak D match, TRBD1 (5 bases). CDR3 length equals 15 residues. CDR1 and CDR2 (germline): SGHRS, YFSETQ. Between the trimmed V and J ends, which lost 1 base and 1 base, there was a span of 11 bases. CDR3 DNA sequence: TGCGCCAGCAGCTTGTCGACAGAAATTAACTATGGCTACACCTTC. Encoded protein: CASSLSTEINYGYTF. Looking up the rest from reference TRBV5-1 and TRBJ1-2 gives the full variable domain: KAGVTQTPRYLIKTRGQQVTLSCSPISGHRSVSWYQQTPGQGLQFLFEYFSETQRNKGNFPGRFSGRQFSNSRSEMNVSTLELGDSALYLCASSLSTEINYGYTFGSGTRLTVV.

V gene TRBV29-1 combines with J gene TRBJ2-5; TRBD2 matches at 8 bases. V gave up 2 bases and J gave up 1 base; unmatched junction bases: 3. CDR3 length equals 14 residues. Germline CDR1 reads SQVTM; CDR2 reads ANQGSEA. The chain's CDR3 is CSVELLAGQETQYF. CDR3 in DNA: TGCAGCGTTGAACTTCTAGCGGGCCAAGAGACCCAGTACTTC.

This clonotype was seen more than once but under ten times. This chain connects TRBV9 to TRBJ1-2, with a weak D call TRBD1 (5 bases). Trimming shortened V by 0 bases and J by 4 bases, and 10 bases separated the two germline ends. Germline values: CDR1 SGDLS, CDR2 YYNGEE. The CDR3 covers 14 residues. CDR3 residues: CASSVDQGTYGYTF. The CDR3 bases are TGTGCCAGCAGCGTAGACCAGGGCACCTATGGCTACACCTTC.

As concerns this clonotype: The junction and the germline gene differ at one end; a read error may be behind it. The chain uses TRBV7-9 and TRBJ2-7, with D possibly TRBD1 on 5 matching bases. Germline V gene lookup returns CDR1 SEHNR and CDR2 FQNEAQ (reference sequence). This CDR3 spans 15 amino acids. CDR3: CTSSILGACPYEQYF. Written as DNA, the CDR3 is TGTACCAGCAGCATTCTAGGGGCCTGCCCCTACGAGCAGTACTTC.

This chain uses TRBV7-3 with TRBJ1-2; D is possibly TRBD1 (6 bases). Per the germline V gene, CDR1 is SGHTA and CDR2 is FQGTGA. The germline V and J ends were trimmed by 5 bases and 3 bases, with 10 bases remaining between them. The CDR3 consists of 13 residues. In nucleotides, the CDR3 is TGTGCCAGCAGCGCTGAGGGGGACTATGGCTACACCTTC. Translation gives CASSAEGDYGYTF.

Ten or more counts support this clonotype. This sequence joins TRBV11-2 and TRBJ2-1; TRBD2 matches 8 bases. The J segment lost 5 bases and the V segment lost 5 bases, leaving 11 bases of the junction unmatched. Germline lookup yields CDR1 SGHAT and CDR2 FQNNGV. The CDR3 runs to 16 residues. Here the CDR3 DNA reads TGTGCCAGCAGCCGCCTTACGGGAGGGATCAACAATGAGCAGTTCTTC. Amino acids: CASSRLTGGINNEQFF.

The CDR3 sequence: CSAGTSVYEQYF. CDR3 DNA sequence: TGCAGCGCCGGGACTAGCGTCTACGAGCAGTACTTC. V and J are TRBV29-1 and TRBJ2-7, with 10 bases that match TRBD2. The CDR3 has 12 residues. The V gene end was trimmed by 7 bases and the J gene end by 3 bases; junction bases not matched to a gene: 3. Germline V CDR1 and CDR2: SQVTM, ANQGSEA.

This clonotype was observed a few times. This chain connects TRBV14 to TRBJ2-1, with D possibly being TRBD2 (7 bases). The CDR3 has 23 residues. CDR1 and CDR2 (germline): SGHDN, FVKESK. Trimming took 2 bases from V and 0 from J, leaving 32 bases between them. CDR3 coding DNA: TGTGCCAGCAGCCAAAGGGGGGGACGGCTAGGGTCTCAACGACTGAGCTCCTACAATGAGCAGTTCTTC. Its translation: CASSQRGGRLGSQRLSSYNEQFF.

The V gene is TRBV6-1, the J gene TRBJ2-1, with D possibly TRBD1 on 6 matching bases. The CDR3 runs to 14 residues. Germline V lookup: CDR1 MNHNS, CDR2 SASEGT. V lost 10 bases and J lost 5, with 18 bases in between. CDR3 region: CATNPDSPDNEQFF. For the CDR3, the DNA is TGTGCCACCAACCCGGACAGCCCAGACAATGAGCAGTTCTTC.

This clonotype turned up a few times. The chain employs TRBV12-3 or TRBV12-4 and TRBJ1-1; D gene unclear. V gave up 7 bases and J gave up 4 bases, with 10 bases separating them. The CDR3 has 12 amino acids. The CDR3 sequence: CASTEGGTEAFF. As DNA, the CDR3 is TGTGCCAGCACAGAAGGTGGCACTGAAGCTTTCTTT.

This clonotype has more than one count but fewer than ten. This chain's CDR3 is CASSLGLAFAGELFF. The CDR3 nucleotides are TGTGCCAGTAGCCTAGGACTAGCGTTCGCCGGGGAGCTGTTTTTT. The chain employs TRBV19 and TRBJ2-2; 9 nucleotides match TRBD2. The germline gives CDR1 LNHDA, CDR2 SQIVND (reference sequence). The J segment lost 6 bases and the V segment lost 6 bases, leaving 8 bases of the junction unmatched. CDR3 length equals 15 residues.

This clonotype has just a few counts. The rearrangement uses TRBV6-1 and TRBJ2-7, with D hard to call. CDR3 length: 10 residues. V was cut by 10 bases and J by 4 bases, with 8 bases left in between. Germline assignment: CDR1 MNHNS and CDR2 SASEGT. The chain's CDR3 is CATTKYEQYF. The CDR3 DNA sequence: TGTGCCACCACTAAGTACGAGCAGTACTTC.

This clonotype came up a few times. The CDR3 nucleotides read TGTGCCACCAGTGGGGTAGGACTAGCGAACAATGAGCAGTTCTTC. Translating it yields CATSGVGLANNEQFF. The chain has TRBV24-1 and TRBJ2-1; 9 bases align to TRBD2. The CDR3 totals 15 residues. V gave up 5 bases and J gave up 5 bases; unmatched junction bases: 6. The germline CDR1 and CDR2 sequences are KGHDR and SFDVKD.

V usage is TRBV6-2 or TRBV6-3 and J usage is TRBJ2-1; D call uncertain. The germline V and J ends were trimmed by 4 bases and 5 bases, with 12 bases remaining between them. This CDR3 contains 14 residues. Germline lookup yields CDR1 MNHEY and CDR2 SVGEGT. The CDR3 protein is CASSSTPTNNEQFF. The CDR3 nucleotides read TGTGCCAGCAGTTCTACGCCTACAAACAATGAGCAGTTCTTC.

The J gene is TRBJ2-7, the V gene TRBV7-9, with D unclear. Trimming removed 5 bases at V and 0 bases at J, with 14 bases between. The CDR3 is 15 amino acids. CDR1 is SEHNR, CDR2 FQNEAQ, per germline (reference sequence). The CDR3 bases are TGTGCCAGCAGCCTAGGAGCAGAAAGCTCCTACGAGCAGTACTTC. Amino acid sequence: CASSLGAESSYEQYF.

This chain links TRBV10-3 with TRBJ2-7; D may be TRBD2 (6 bases). V was clipped by 0 bases and J by 3 bases, with 15 bases between them. Germline V gene lookup returns CDR1 ENHRY and CDR2 SYGVKD. This CDR3 region has 16 residues. This chain's CDR3 is CAISESGLANNYEQYF. The CDR3 nucleotides read TGTGCCATCAGTGAGTCAGGCCTAGCGAATAACTACGAGCAGTACTTC.